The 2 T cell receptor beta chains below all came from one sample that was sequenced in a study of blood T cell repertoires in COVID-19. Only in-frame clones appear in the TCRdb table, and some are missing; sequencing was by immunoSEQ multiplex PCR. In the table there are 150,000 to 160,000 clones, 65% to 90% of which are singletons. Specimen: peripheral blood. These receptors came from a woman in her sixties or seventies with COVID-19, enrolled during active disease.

CDR3 sequence reads: CASSLLTQRNEQFF. The CDR3 DNA sequence: TGTGCCAGCAGCCTCCTGACCCAGCGAAATGAGCAGTTCTTC. The chain recombines TRBV7-8 with TRBJ2-1; D is ambiguous. The germline gives CDR1 SGHVS, CDR2 FQNEAQ. This CDR3 has 14 amino acids. The germline V and J ends were trimmed by 5 bases and 7 bases, with 15 bases remaining between them.

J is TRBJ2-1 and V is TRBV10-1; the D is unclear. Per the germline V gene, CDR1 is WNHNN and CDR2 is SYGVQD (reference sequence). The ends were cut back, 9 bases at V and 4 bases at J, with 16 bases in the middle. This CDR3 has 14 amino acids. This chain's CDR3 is CASPRRWRYNEQFF. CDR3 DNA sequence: TGCGCCAGTCCTCGGCGGTGGCGATACAATGAGCAGTTCTTC.